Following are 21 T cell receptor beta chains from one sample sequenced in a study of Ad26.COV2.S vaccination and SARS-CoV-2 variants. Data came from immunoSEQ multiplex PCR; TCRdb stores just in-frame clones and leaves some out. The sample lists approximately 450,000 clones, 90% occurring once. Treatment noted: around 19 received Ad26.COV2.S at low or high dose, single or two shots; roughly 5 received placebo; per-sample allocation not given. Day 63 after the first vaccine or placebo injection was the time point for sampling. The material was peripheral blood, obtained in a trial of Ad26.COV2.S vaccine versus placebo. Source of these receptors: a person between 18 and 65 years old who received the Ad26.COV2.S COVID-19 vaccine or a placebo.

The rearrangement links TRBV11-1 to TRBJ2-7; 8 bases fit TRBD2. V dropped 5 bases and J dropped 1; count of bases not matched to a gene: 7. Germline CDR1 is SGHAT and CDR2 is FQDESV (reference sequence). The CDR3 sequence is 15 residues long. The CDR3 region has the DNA TGTGCCAGCAGCCTAACGTCGGGGGGGTCCTACGAGCAGTACTTC. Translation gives CASSLTSGGSYEQYF.

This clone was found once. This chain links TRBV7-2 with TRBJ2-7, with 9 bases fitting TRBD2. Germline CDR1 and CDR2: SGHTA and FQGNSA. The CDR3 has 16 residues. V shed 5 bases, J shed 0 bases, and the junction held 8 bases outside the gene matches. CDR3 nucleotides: TGTGCCAGCAGCCCCATGACTAGCGGCAGCTCCTACGAGCAGTACTTC. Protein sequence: CASSPMTSGSSYEQYF.

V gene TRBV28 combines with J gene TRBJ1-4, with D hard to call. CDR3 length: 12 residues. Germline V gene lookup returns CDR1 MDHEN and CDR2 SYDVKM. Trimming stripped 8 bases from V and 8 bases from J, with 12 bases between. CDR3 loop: CASQEAGEKLFF. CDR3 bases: TGTGCCAGCCAGGAGGCAGGCGAAAAACTGTTTTTT.

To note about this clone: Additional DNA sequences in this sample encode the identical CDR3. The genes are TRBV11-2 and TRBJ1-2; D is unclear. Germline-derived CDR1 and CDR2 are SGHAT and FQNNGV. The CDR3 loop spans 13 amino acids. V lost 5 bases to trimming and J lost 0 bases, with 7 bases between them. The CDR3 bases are TGTGCCAGCAGCCTAGGGTCTAACTATGGCTACACCTTC. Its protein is CASSLGSNYGYTF. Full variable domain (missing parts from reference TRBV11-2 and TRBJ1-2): EAGVAQSPRYKIIEKRQSVAFWCNPISGHATLYWYQQILGQGPKLLIQFQNNGVVDDSQLPKDRFSAERLKGVDSTLKIQPAKLEDSAVYLCASSLGSNYGYTFGSGTRLTVV.

Written as DNA, the CDR3 is TGTGCCAGCAGTGAAATGGGGGGACCTGGGAACATTCAGTACTTC. Its translation: CASSEMGGPGNIQYF. The V gene is TRBV25-1, the J gene TRBJ2-4; TRBD2 is a possible D gene (6 bases). The V gene's germline CDR1 is MGHDK and CDR2 SYGVNS. This CDR3 contains 15 residues. The V and J ends lost 2 bases and 7 bases respectively, with 15 bases between them. Filled out from reference TRBV25-1 and TRBJ2-4, the complete variable domain reads EADIYQTPRYLVIGTGKKITLECSQTMGHDKMYWYQQDPGMELHLIHYSYGVNSTEKGDLSSESTVSRIRTEHFPLTLESARPSHTSQYLCASSEMGGPGNIQYFGAGTRLSVL.

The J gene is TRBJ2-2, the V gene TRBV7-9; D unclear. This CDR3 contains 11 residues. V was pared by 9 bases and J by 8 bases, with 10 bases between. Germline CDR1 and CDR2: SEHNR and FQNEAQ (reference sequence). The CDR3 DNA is TGTGCCAGTCGGGCTGCTGGGGAGCTGTTTTTT. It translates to CASRAAGELFF.

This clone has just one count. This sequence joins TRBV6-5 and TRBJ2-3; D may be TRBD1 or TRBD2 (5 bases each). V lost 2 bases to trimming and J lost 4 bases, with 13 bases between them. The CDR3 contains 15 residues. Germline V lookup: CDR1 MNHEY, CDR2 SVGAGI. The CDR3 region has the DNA TGTGCCAGCAGTTACGCCCGGGGCCACTCAGATACGCAGTATTTT. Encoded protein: CASSYARGHSDTQYF.

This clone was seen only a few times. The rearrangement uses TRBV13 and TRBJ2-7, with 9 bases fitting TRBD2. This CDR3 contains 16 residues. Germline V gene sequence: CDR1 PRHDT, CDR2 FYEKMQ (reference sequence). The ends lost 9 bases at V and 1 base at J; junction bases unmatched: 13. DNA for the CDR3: TGTGCCAGGAAGGGTAGCGGGAGTCTCGTGTCCTACGAGCAGTACTTC. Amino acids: CARKGSGSLVSYEQYF.

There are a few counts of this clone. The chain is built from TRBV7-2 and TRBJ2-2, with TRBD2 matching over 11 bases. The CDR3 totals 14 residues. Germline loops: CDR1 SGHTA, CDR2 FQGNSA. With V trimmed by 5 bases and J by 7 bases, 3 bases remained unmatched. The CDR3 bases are TGTGCCAGCAGCCCTAGCGGGAGGAACGGGGAGCTGTTTTTT. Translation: CASSPSGRNGELFF.

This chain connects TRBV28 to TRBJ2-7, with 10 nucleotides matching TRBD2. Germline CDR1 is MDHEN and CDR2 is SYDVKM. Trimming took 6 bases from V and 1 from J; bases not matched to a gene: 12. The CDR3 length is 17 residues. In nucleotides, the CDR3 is TGTGCCAGCAGCTCCATATCTAGCGGGGGAGATTCCTACGAGCAGTACTTC. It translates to CASSSISSGGDSYEQYF.

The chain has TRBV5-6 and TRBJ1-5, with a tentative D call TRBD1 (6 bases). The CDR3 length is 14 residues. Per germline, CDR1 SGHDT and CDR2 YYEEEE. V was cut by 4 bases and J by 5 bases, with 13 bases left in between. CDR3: CASSNAGVYQPQHF. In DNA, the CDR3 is TGTGCCAGCAGCAACGCAGGGGTATATCAGCCCCAGCATTTT.

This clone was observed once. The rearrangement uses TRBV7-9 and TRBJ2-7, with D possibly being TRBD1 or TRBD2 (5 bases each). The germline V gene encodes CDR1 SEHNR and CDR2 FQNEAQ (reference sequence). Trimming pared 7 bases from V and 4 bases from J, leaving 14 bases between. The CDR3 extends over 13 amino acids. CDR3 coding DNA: TGTGCCAGCATCGGGACCGTCGGGTACGAGCAGTACTTC. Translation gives CASIGTVGYEQYF.

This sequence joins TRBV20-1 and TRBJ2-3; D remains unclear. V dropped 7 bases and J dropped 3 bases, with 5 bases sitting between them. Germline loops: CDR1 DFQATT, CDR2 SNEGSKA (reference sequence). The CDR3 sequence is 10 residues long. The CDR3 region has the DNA TGCAGTGTAAGGACAGATACGCAGTATTTT. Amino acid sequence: CSVRTDTQYF.

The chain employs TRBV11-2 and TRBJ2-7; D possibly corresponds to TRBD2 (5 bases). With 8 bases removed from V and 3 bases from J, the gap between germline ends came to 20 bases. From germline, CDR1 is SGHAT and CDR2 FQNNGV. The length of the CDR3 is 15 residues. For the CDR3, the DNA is TGTGCCAGCGATGCGATGATCAGCGGCTACTACGAGCAGTACTTC. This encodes CASDAMISGYYEQYF.

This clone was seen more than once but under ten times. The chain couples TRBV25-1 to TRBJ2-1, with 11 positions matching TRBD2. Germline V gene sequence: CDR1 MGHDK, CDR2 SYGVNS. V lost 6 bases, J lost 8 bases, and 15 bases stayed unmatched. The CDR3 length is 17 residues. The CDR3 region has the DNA TGTGCCAGCAGGGTCGGCACTAGCGGGAGTCGAACGGATGAGCAGTTCTTC. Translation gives CASRVGTSGSRTDEQFF.

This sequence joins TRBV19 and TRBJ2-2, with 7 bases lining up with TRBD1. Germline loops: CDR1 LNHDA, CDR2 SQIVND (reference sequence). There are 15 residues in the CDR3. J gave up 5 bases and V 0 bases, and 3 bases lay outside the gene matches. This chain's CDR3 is CASSIEAGGTGELFF. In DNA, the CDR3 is TGTGCCAGTAGTATAGAGGCAGGGGGAACCGGGGAGCTGTTTTTT.

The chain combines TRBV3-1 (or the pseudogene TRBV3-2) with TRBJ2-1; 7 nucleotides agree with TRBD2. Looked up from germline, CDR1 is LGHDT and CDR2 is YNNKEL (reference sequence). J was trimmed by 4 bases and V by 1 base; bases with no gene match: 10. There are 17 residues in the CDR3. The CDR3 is CASSQVGETGGYNEQFF. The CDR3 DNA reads TGTGCCAGCAGCCAAGTAGGGGAGACGGGAGGTTACAATGAGCAGTTCTTC.

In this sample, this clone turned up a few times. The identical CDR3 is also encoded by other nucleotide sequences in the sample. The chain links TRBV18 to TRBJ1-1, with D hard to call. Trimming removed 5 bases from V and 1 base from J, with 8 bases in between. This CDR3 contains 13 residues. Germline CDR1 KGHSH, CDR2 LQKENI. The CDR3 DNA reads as TGTGCCAGCTCATCTGGGGAGAACACTGAAGCTTTCTTT. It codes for CASSSGENTEAFF.

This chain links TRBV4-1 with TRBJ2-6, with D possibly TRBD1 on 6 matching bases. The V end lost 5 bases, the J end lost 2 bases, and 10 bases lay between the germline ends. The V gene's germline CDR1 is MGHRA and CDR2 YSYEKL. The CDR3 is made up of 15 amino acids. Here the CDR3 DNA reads TGCGCCAGCAGCACAGGGCCCCCTGGGGCCAACGTCCTGACTTTC. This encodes CASSTGPPGANVLTF.

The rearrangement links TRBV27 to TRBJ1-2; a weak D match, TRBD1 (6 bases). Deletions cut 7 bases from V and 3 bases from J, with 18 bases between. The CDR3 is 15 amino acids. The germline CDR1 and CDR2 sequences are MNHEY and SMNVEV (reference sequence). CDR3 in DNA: TGTGCCAGCAAAGGGGAACCGACAGGCTACTATGGCTACACCTTC. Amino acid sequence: CASKGEPTGYYGYTF.

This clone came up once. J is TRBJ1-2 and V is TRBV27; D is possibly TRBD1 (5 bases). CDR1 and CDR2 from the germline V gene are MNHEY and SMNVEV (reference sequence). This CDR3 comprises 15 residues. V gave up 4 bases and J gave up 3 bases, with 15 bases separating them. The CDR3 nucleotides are TGTGCCAGCAGTTCCCCCGGGGGAACGGACTATGGCTACACCTTC. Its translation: CASSSPGGTDYGYTF.